A single sample gave rise to the 29 T cell receptor beta chains below, sequenced in a study of CD8 T cells in Susac syndrome. RNA was extracted with the RNeasy kit, and a quantity of about 0.45 to 1 ug was reverse transcribed using random hexamers. TCRdb itself ran the immunoSEQ multiplex PCR reads through MiXCR, one entry per CDR3 protein. The table shows about 200,000 distinct CDR3 sequences, with roughly 94% occurring only once. Sequencing input: CD4+ T cells from PBMCs. The receptors derive from a human donor in good health.

The chain recombines TRBV7-2 with TRBJ2-1, with 8 bases matching TRBD2. Trimming removed 4 bases from V and 8 bases from J; junction bases left unmatched: 10. The V gene's germline CDR1 is SGHTA and CDR2 FQGNSA. CDR3 size: 15 residues. The CDR3, as DNA: TGTGCCAGCAGCTCAAACGGGGGGGCCACGCATGAGCAGTTCTTC. Protein: CASSSNGGATHEQFF. Looking up the rest from reference TRBV7-2 and TRBJ2-1 gives the full variable domain: GAGVSQSPSNKVTEKGKDVELRCDPISGHTALYWYRQSLGQGLEFLIYFQGNSAPDKSGLPSDRFSAERTGGSVSTLTIQRTQQEDSAVYLCASSSNGGATHEQFFGPGTRLTVL.

V is TRBV24-1 and J is TRBJ2-1; D not resolved. Per germline, CDR1 KGHDR and CDR2 SFDVKD. CDR3 length: 12 residues. Trimming pared 5 bases from V and 3 bases from J, leaving 4 bases between. The DNA for the CDR3 is TGTGCCACCAGTGGCTACTACAATGAGCAGTTCTTC. It codes for CATSGYYNEQFF.

The V and J genes are TRBV20-1 and TRBJ2-1; 8 bases are shared with TRBD2. V shed 0 bases and J 7 bases; nucleotides not matched to a gene: 8. The CDR3 totals 15 residues. Per germline, CDR1 DFQATT and CDR2 SNEGSKA (reference sequence). The CDR3 loop reads CSARDTGGPKNEQFF. In DNA form, the CDR3 reads TGCAGTGCTAGAGATACGGGGGGGCCAAAAAATGAGCAGTTCTTC.

This rearrangement joins TRBV19 to TRBJ1-5; no clear D gene. Per germline, CDR1 LNHDA and CDR2 SQIVND (reference sequence). V was trimmed by 5 bases and J by 5 bases, leaving 13 bases between them. The length of the CDR3 is 14 residues. This CDR3 is CASSQTWGDQPQHF. In nucleotides, the CDR3 is TGTGCCAGTAGTCAGACTTGGGGTGATCAGCCCCAGCATTTT.

The V call is TRBV20-1, the J call TRBJ2-7, with D possibly being TRBD2 (6 bases). The CDR3 contains 13 residues. Germline loops: CDR1 DFQATT, CDR2 SNEGSKA (reference sequence). The V end lost 6 bases, the J end lost 6 bases, and 18 bases lay between the germline ends. CDR3 loop: CSANGGAAFEQYV. The CDR3 DNA follows: TGCAGTGCCAACGGGGGAGCGGCCTTCGAGCAGTACGTC.

The chain recombines TRBV6-6 with TRBJ2-2; D unclear. Germline assignment: CDR1 MNHNY and CDR2 SVGAGI (reference sequence). CDR3 length equals 14 residues. V was shortened by 8 bases and J by 1 base, with 11 bases between the two germline ends. The CDR3 nucleotides are TGTGCCAGCCTCCCAGGCGGGAACACCGGGGAGCTGTTTTTT. Its translation is CASLPGGNTGELFF.

The chain recombines TRBV7-2 with TRBJ1-4; 7 nucleotides agree with TRBD1. Germline assignment: CDR1 SGHTA and CDR2 FQGNSA. The CDR3 totals 14 residues. V shed 5 bases and J 8 bases; nucleotides not matched to a gene: 8. CDR3 sequence reads: CASSRRDSLEKLFF. CDR3 nucleotide sequence: TGTGCCAGCAGCCGCCGGGACAGTTTAGAAAAACTGTTTTTT.

This chain joins TRBV20-1 and TRBJ1-1; no clear D gene. CDR1 is DFQATT, CDR2 SNEGSKA, per germline (reference sequence). The CDR3 contains 13 residues. With 0 bases removed from V and 1 base from J, the gap between germline ends came to 6 bases. In DNA, the CDR3 is TGCAGTGCTAGAGACAGCCCGAACACTGAAGCTTTCTTT. Residues: CSARDSPNTEAFF.

DNA for the CDR3: TGTGCCAGCAGCCAAGGGAAGATCTATGGCTACACCTTC. It codes for CASSQGKIYGYTF. J is TRBJ1-2 and V is TRBV3-1, with D unresolved. This CDR3 is built from 13 residues. The germline V gene has CDR1 LGHDT and CDR2 YNNKEL (reference sequence). V was trimmed by 1 base and J by 4 bases, leaving 7 bases between them.

This chain joins TRBV27 and TRBJ1-1; 7 bases match TRBD1. The V gene's germline CDR1 is MNHEY and CDR2 SMNVEV (reference sequence). The CDR3 is 15 amino acids. The J segment lost 0 bases and the V segment lost 0 bases, leaving 1 base of the junction unmatched. CDR3 residues: CASSLSGQMNTEAFF. The CDR3, as DNA: TGTGCCAGCAGTTTATCGGGACAGATGAACACTGAAGCTTTCTTT.

CDR3 DNA: TGCAGCGTTGAAAGGCTGATGAACACTGAAGCTTTCTTT. It yields the protein CSVERLMNTEAFF. The gene calls are TRBV29-1 and TRBJ1-1; D gene ambiguous. This CDR3 is built from 13 residues. Germline CDR1 is SQVTM and CDR2 is ANQGSEA. V shed 2 bases and J shed 0 bases, with 7 bases lying between them.

Only one count was recorded for this clonotype. The V gene is TRBV20-1, the J gene TRBJ2-7; tentatively, D is TRBD2 (6 bases). Deletions cut 3 bases from V and 4 bases from J, with 10 bases between. The V gene's germline CDR1 is DFQATT and CDR2 SNEGSKA (reference sequence). The length of the CDR3 is 12 residues. The CDR3 loop is CSASFGGYEQYF. The DNA for the CDR3 is TGCAGTGCTAGTTTCGGGGGTTACGAGCAGTACTTC.

V and J are TRBV14 and TRBJ2-2, with D unclear. CDR1 and CDR2 from the germline V gene are SGHDN and FVKESK. The CDR3 totals 14 residues. Deletions cut 1 base from V and 3 bases from J, with 6 bases between. The CDR3 nucleotides are TGTGCCAGCAGCCAAGCTAGAGACACCGGGGAGCTGTTTTTT. It yields the protein CASSQARDTGELFF.

J is TRBJ1-2 and V is TRBV24-1; 7 bases are a match to TRBD1. CDR3 length: 12 amino acids. Per the germline V gene, CDR1 is KGHDR and CDR2 is SFDVKD. V dropped 9 bases and J dropped 8; count of bases not matched to a gene: 8. CDR3 nucleotides: TGTGCCACCGGAGGGGGCGACCAGGGCTACACCTTC. This codes for CATGGGDQGYTF.

The chain combines TRBV29-1 with TRBJ1-3, with no clear D. The V and J ends lost 0 bases and 1 base respectively, with 4 bases between them. The length of the CDR3 is 13 residues. Germline CDR1 SQVTM, CDR2 ANQGSEA. The CDR3 reads CSVEEVSGNTIYF. CDR3 coding DNA: TGCAGCGTTGAAGAGGTTTCTGGAAACACCATATATTTT.

The chain is built from TRBV4-2 and TRBJ2-6, with unresolved D. The CDR3 consists of 16 residues. The V gene lost 1 base and the J gene lost 0 bases, with 7 bases spanning the gap. CDR1 LGHNA and CDR2 YNFKEQ come from the germline V gene. The CDR3 is CASSQAVNSGANVLTF. DNA of the CDR3: TGTGCCAGCAGCCAAGCAGTGAACTCTGGGGCCAACGTCCTGACTTTC.

The rearrangement uses TRBV9 and TRBJ1-4; D gene ambiguous. V was shortened by 0 bases and J by 4 bases, with 4 bases between the two germline ends. The germline gives CDR1 SGDLS, CDR2 YYNGEE. CDR3 length: 13 amino acids. The CDR3 nucleotides are TGTGCCAGCAGCGTAGATGTTAATGAAAAACTGTTTTTT. This gives the protein CASSVDVNEKLFF.

The J gene is TRBJ2-7, the V gene TRBV23-1; a weak D match, TRBD1 (5 bases). TRBV23-1 is assigned to the ORF class and has an uncertain function. The CDR3 loop spans 13 amino acids. V lost 4 bases to trimming and J lost 6 bases, with 13 bases between them. The CDR3 DNA is TGCGCCAGCAGTCCCAGGGTACTCGTCGAGCAGTACGTC. Encoded protein: CASSPRVLVEQYV.

This rearrangement joins TRBV12-3 or TRBV12-4 to TRBJ1-2; no clear D gene. V was shortened by 5 bases and J by 4 bases, with 20 bases between the two germline ends. There are 16 residues in the CDR3. CDR3: CASSPAPSARRYGYTF. The CDR3 DNA follows: TGTGCCAGCAGTCCTGCACCCAGCGCGCGACGCTATGGCTACACCTTC.

The chain carries TRBV19 and TRBJ2-4, with 8 positions matching TRBD1. Looked up from germline, CDR1 is LNHDA and CDR2 is SQIVND (reference sequence). This CDR3 is 16 amino acids long. V lost 5 bases and J lost 0; bases outside the gene matches: 6. In DNA form, the CDR3 reads TGTGCCAGTAGTGAACGGACAGGGTTAGCCAAAAACATTCAGTACTTC. This codes for CASSERTGLAKNIQYF.

The chain uses TRBV29-1 and TRBJ2-5; the match to TRBD1 covers 7 bases. The CDR3 totals 13 residues. J lost 4 bases, V lost 2 bases, and 4 bases had no gene match. CDR1 SQVTM and CDR2 ANQGSEA come from the germline V gene. DNA for the CDR3: TGCAGCGTTGAAACAGGGGCTCCAGAGACCCAGTACTTC. Its protein product is CSVETGAPETQYF.

This clonotype has only one observation. The chain couples TRBV14 to TRBJ1-6; tentative D call: TRBD1 (5 bases). The CDR3 extends over 17 amino acids. Trimming took off 2 bases at V and 7 bases at J, with 18 bases between the two ends. CDR1 is SGHDN and CDR2 is FVKESK in the germline V gene. CDR3: CASSQPFDGRGNSPLHF. The CDR3 DNA reads TGTGCCAGCAGCCAACCTTTTGACGGGCGGGGGAATTCACCCCTCCACTTT.

V is TRBV29-1 and J is TRBJ2-5; 7 bases align to TRBD1. Per germline, CDR1 SQVTM and CDR2 ANQGSEA. The CDR3 is 13 residues long. V lost 5 bases and J lost 5; bases outside the gene matches: 8. CDR3 sequence (DNA): TGCAGCGTTCTACCAGGGGGTTGGGAGACCCAGTACTTC. It yields the protein CSVLPGGWETQYF.

The rearrangement joins TRBV20-1 to TRBJ2-1, with a weak D call TRBD2 (5 bases). V was cut by 4 bases and J by 5 bases, with 9 bases left in between. The CDR3 consists of 12 residues. Germline V gene sequence: CDR1 DFQATT, CDR2 SNEGSKA (reference sequence). The CDR3 coding sequence is TGCAGTGCTATACACGGGGACAATGAGCAGTTCTTC. Amino acid sequence: CSAIHGDNEQFF.

This clonotype was seen a handful of times. The gene calls are TRBV14 and TRBJ2-5; possibly TRBD1 or TRBD2 for D (5 bases each). CDR3 length: 15 amino acids. V was cut by 1 base and J by 2 bases, with 11 bases left in between. Germline V CDR1 and CDR2: SGHDN, FVKESK. The CDR3 here is CASSQAGTGQETQYF. The DNA for the CDR3 is TGTGCCAGCAGCCAAGCCGGGACGGGACAAGAGACCCAGTACTTC.

The table lists this clonotype with a count of one. The rearrangement uses TRBV9 and TRBJ2-1; a possible D gene is TRBD2 (6 bases). This CDR3 has 15 amino acids. Germline V gene data show CDR1 as SGDLS and CDR2 as YYNGEE. V lost 1 base, J lost 5 bases, and 13 bases lay in between. CDR3 nucleotide sequence: TGTGCCAGCAGCGTACGGGGGAGTGAGAACAATGAGCAGTTCTTC. Translated: CASSVRGSENNEQFF.

The chain employs TRBV9 and TRBJ2-7; the D gene could be TRBD1 or TRBD2 (5 bases each). Germline V gene sequence: CDR1 SGDLS, CDR2 YYNGEE. V was trimmed by 2 bases and J by 5 bases, leaving 14 bases between them. The CDR3 length is 14 residues. CDR3 nucleotide sequence: TGTGCCAGCAGCGTTCTGGGACCCGGGAACGAGCAGTACGTC. Its translation: CASSVLGPGNEQYV.

The chain recombines TRBV6-6 with TRBJ2-5, with 7 bases fitting TRBD2. This CDR3 region has 15 residues. V lost 5 bases to trimming and J lost 5 bases; unmatched junction nucleotides: 11. Per the germline V gene, CDR1 is MNHNY and CDR2 is SVGAGI (reference sequence). The CDR3 loop is CASSSERGVGETQYF. As DNA, the CDR3 is TGTGCCAGCAGTAGTGAACGGGGGGTCGGGGAGACCCAGTACTTC.

The chain carries TRBV20-1 and TRBJ1-4; no clear D gene. CDR1 DFQATT and CDR2 SNEGSKA come from the germline V gene (reference sequence). This CDR3 is 14 amino acids long. V lost 3 bases, J lost 4 bases, and 12 bases lay in between. In DNA form, the CDR3 reads TGCAGTGCTAGTCGGCCGGCCCATAATGAAAAACTGTTTTTT. Translating it yields CSASRPAHNEKLFF.